This T cell receptor beta chain was documented in a study of blood T cell repertoires in COVID-19. Turning to the study itself: Samples taken during acute and convalescent COVID-19 were collected in the United States, Italy and Spain. T cells, B-cell-depleted T cells, or PBMCs supplied cDNA or gDNA.

The CDR3 sequence is 14 residues long. Trimming removed 3 bases at V and 8 bases at J, with 19 bases between. In germline, CDR1 is GTSNPN, CDR2 SVGIG (reference sequence). Authors' methods: Reference gene primer amplification yielded estimated nucleated cell counts. Produced via immunoSEQ multiplex PCR; TCRdb's table is partial and in-frame only. That table supplies the V and J calls and clone size; D and trimming were determined from the DNA. This repertoire shows roughly 250,000 clones, 88% found once; its top ten account for approximately 4.3%. This TCR derives from a man aged 55 to 69 who had recovered from COVID-19. The chain joins TRBV30 to TRBJ1-2; D is unclear. Sequencing used peripheral blood. This CDR3 reads CAWSGLSRLNGYTF. The CDR3 DNA is TGTGCCTGGAGCGGTCTTTCACGGTTAAACGGCTACACCTTC.